The text below deals with one TCR beta chain. Sequencing was performed with immunoSEQ multiplex PCR; in TCRdb, only in-frame clones are kept and a portion is missing. Here the sample spans around 150,000 clones, approximately 90% being singletons. This entry belongs to a study of blood T cell repertoires in COVID-19. This CDR3 contains 14 residues. Germline CDR1 reads SGHVS; CDR2 reads FNYEAQ. V lost 2 bases and J lost 7, with 14 bases in between. Sequencing was done on a sample of peripheral blood. The clonotype was recovered from an older woman with COVID-19, enrolled during active disease. V gene TRBV7-6 combines with J gene TRBJ1-1; perhaps TRBD1 as D (6 bases). The CDR3 nucleotides read TGTGCCAGCAGCTTAACAGGGTGGGGTGGTGAAGCTTTCTTT. It yields the protein CASSLTGWGGEAFF.